These T cell receptor beta chains were read from a single sample in a study of response to subunit inactivated influenza vaccine. TCRdb independently ran MiXCR on the RT-PCR reads; one entry per CDR3 protein. Here the sample spans about 530,000 distinct CDR3 sequences, 10% to 15% being singletons. The sample consisted of PBMCs from blood, taken roughly 45 days after vaccination. Receptors were obtained from a middle-aged man who received an inactivated influenza vaccine. Each CDR3 is given with its conserved first and last residue. D genes are given only for firm matches. Clone size, where shown, is once, few, many, or a class for clones that have expanded.

>TRBV27|TRBD2|.|TRBJ2-2
CASSHQASGVNTGELFF
TGTGCCAGCTCTCACCAGGCTAGCGGGGTTAACACCGGGGAGCTGTTTTTT
>TRBV29-1|.|.|TRBJ2-3
CSVEEGVTDTQYF
TGCAGCGTTGAAGAGGGGGTCACAGATACGCAGTATTTT
>TRBV29-1|TRBD2|many|TRBJ2-1
CSVEIGGWENEQFF
TGCAGCGTTGAGATCGGGGGGTGGGAGAATGAGCAGTTCTTC
>TRBV6-2/TRBV6-3|.|many|TRBJ2-1
CAKGGVSYNEQFF
TGTGCCAAAGGGGGTGTCTCCTACAATGAGCAGTTCTTC
>TRBV12-3/TRBV12-4|.|.|TRBJ1-5
CASSLAAWGPQHF
TGTGCCAGCAGTTTAGCGGCCTGGGGTCCCCAGCATTTT
>TRBV6-1|.|few|TRBJ2-1
CASKQGSLDNEQFF
TGTGCCAGCAAACAGGGAAGTCTGGACAATGAGCAGTTCTTC
>TRBV6-1|TRBD1|.|TRBJ2-7
CASRAGQGAYEQYF
TGTGCCAGCAGAGCGGGACAGGGGGCGTACGAGCAGTACTTC
>TRBV11-2|.|few|TRBJ2-2
CASSSRRDGELFF
TGTGCCAGCAGCTCCCGTCGAGACGGGGAGCTGTTTTTT
>TRBV7-8|TRBD1|few|TRBJ2-7
CASSLARDRGYHEQYF
TGTGCCAGCAGCTTAGCGAGGGACAGGGGATACCACGAGCAGTACTTC
>TRBV10-3|TRBD1|.|TRBJ1-3
CAISDQTGSSGNTIYF
TGTGCCATCAGTGACCAGACAGGGAGCTCTGGAAACACCATATATTTT
>TRBV6-1|.|.|TRBJ2-7
CASSGFYLTAGSVYEQYF
TGTGCCAGCAGTGGATTTTATCTAACCGCGGGATCCGTCTACGAGCAGTACTTC
>TRBV28|.|.|TRBJ2-7
CASTSLYEQYF
TGTGCCAGCACGTCCCTCTACGAGCAGTACTTC
>TRBV28|.|few|TRBJ2-7
CASSLGGGGPYEQYF
TGTGCCAGCAGTTTAGGGGGAGGGGGGCCCTACGAGCAGTACTTC
>TRBV6-2/TRBV6-3|.|.|TRBJ2-5
CASSYTGRTETQYF
TGTGCCAGCAGTTATACTGGCAGGACGGAGACCCAGTACTTC
>TRBV19|TRBD1|.|TRBJ1-5
CASSNPGGYQPQHF
TGTGCCAGTAGTAACCCAGGGGGTTATCAGCCCCAGCATTTT
>TRBV11-2|.|.|TRBJ2-2
CASSLSGVVPGELFF
TGTGCCAGCAGCTTATCCGGGGTAGTTCCCGGGGAGCTGTTTTTT
>TRBV20-1|.|few|TRBJ2-1
CSLDIYNEQFF
TGCAGCTTGGACATTTACAATGAGCAGTTCTTC
>TRBV6-2/TRBV6-3|.|.|TRBJ1-5
CASSYRAMGYSNQPQHF
TGTGCCAGCAGTTACCGGGCTATGGGCTATAGCAATCAGCCCCAGCATTTT
>TRBV6-6|.|few|TRBJ1-2
CASKTGIHGYTF
TGTGCCAGCAAAACAGGTATCCATGGCTACACCTTC
>TRBV12-3/TRBV12-4|TRBD1|many|TRBJ1-5
CASSNRGREQPQHF
TGTGCCAGCAGCAACAGGGGGCGAGAGCAGCCCCAGCATTTT
>TRBV5-1|.|many|TRBJ2-1
CASSSTNTYNEQFF
TGCGCCAGCAGCTCGACCAATACATACAATGAGCAGTTCTTC